Presented here are 27 T cell receptor beta chains from one specimen sequenced in a study of Ad26.COV2.S vaccination and SARS-CoV-2 variants. Here immunoSEQ multiplex PCR was the method, and the copy in TCRdb shows in-frame clones only, minus some. The sample yields about 350,000 clones, around 84% seen once. Treatment denoted: about 20 received Ad26.COV2.S at low or high dose, single or two shots; 5 received placebo; per-sample allocation not given. Material that was analyzed had been drawn on day 63 after the first vaccine or placebo injection. This specimen consisted of peripheral blood, obtained in a trial of Ad26.COV2.S vaccine versus placebo. The receptor set was obtained from a person aged 18-60 years who received the Ad26.COV2.S COVID-19 vaccine or a placebo.

The gene calls are TRBV5-1 and TRBJ2-3, with a weak D call TRBD1 (8 bases). This CDR3 comprises 15 residues. CDR1 SGHRS and CDR2 YFSETQ come from the germline V gene. Trimming left V 4 bases short and J 5 bases short, with 17 bases between. CDR3 DNA sequence: TGCGCCAGCAGCGCTCCAGGGGGCGGGGGAGATACGCAGTATTTT. Encoded protein: CASSAPGGGGDTQYF.

The chain couples TRBV6-1 to TRBJ1-5; 10 bases align to TRBD1. CDR1 and CDR2 from the germline V gene are MNHNS and SASEGT. V shed 2 bases, J shed 4 bases, and the junction held 14 bases outside the gene matches. The CDR3 extends over 19 amino acids. The CDR3 DNA reads as TGTGCCAGCAGTGAATTGGGGGGACAGGGGAGAATGTGGAATCAGCCCCAGCATTTT. This sequence encodes CASSELGGQGRMWNQPQHF.

This chain connects TRBV5-1 to TRBJ2-3; weak D call: TRBD2 (6 bases). CDR3 length: 15 amino acids. Germline CDR1 and CDR2: SGHRS and YFSETQ. V was shortened by 5 bases and J by 2 bases, with 15 bases between the two germline ends. CDR3 sequence (DNA): TGCGCCAGCAGTCAGGACTATCGAGACACAGATACGCAGTATTTT. This sequence encodes CASSQDYRDTDTQYF.

The genes are TRBV2 and TRBJ2-7; maybe TRBD1 (5 bases). V lost 6 bases and J lost 0, with 15 bases in between. Germline-derived CDR1 and CDR2 are SNHLY and FYNNEI. CDR3 length: 15 amino acids. The CDR3 nucleotides are TGTGCCAGCAGCCAGCAGGGCTTGAGCTCCTACGAGCAGTACTTC. Amino acid sequence: CASSQQGLSSYEQYF.

The V call is TRBV7-2, the J call TRBJ2-7, with 13 bases aligning to TRBD2. Germline V gives CDR1 SGHTA, CDR2 FQGNSA. With 1 base clipped from V and 12 bases from J, the junction kept 3 bases outside the gene matches. The CDR3 totals 13 residues. The CDR3: CASSLVTSGGLYF. DNA for the CDR3: TGTGCCAGCAGCTTAGTGACTAGCGGGGGGCTGTACTTC.

The CDR3 sequence: CASSAGLAGDRNEQFF. The CDR3 DNA follows: TGTGCCAGCAGCGCTGGACTAGCGGGAGACCGCAATGAGCAGTTCTTC. This chain uses TRBV7-2 with TRBJ2-1; the match to TRBD2 covers 13 bases. Germline V CDR1 and CDR2: SGHTA, FQGNSA. The CDR3 extends over 16 amino acids. The trim removed 5 bases at V and 6 bases at J, leaving 7 bases unmatched.

The rearrangement uses TRBV27 and TRBJ1-1, with TRBD1 identical over 7 bases. With 4 bases clipped from V and 8 bases from J, the junction kept 10 bases outside the gene matches. Per the germline V gene, CDR1 is MNHEY and CDR2 is SMNVEV (reference sequence). The CDR3 length is 14 residues. CDR3 region: CASSYRGTAGEAFF. For the CDR3, the DNA is TGTGCCAGCAGTTACAGAGGGACAGCCGGAGAAGCTTTCTTT.

The table lists this clone with a few counts. V is TRBV9 and J is TRBJ1-2; 7 bases fit TRBD1. V trimming: 5 bases; J trimming: 7 bases; junction bases outside the gene matches: 8. The CDR3 consists of 13 residues. Germline values: CDR1 SGDLS, CDR2 YYNGEE. This CDR3 is CASSRDRVGGYTF. CDR3 nucleotides: TGTGCCAGCAGTCGTGACAGGGTGGGTGGCTACACCTTC. The full variable domain, its missing parts supplied by reference TRBV9 and TRBJ1-2, is DSGVTQTPKHLITATGQRVTLRCSPRSGDLSVYWYQQSLDQGLQFLIQYYNGEERAKGNILERFSAQQFPDLHSELNLSSLELGDSALYFCASSRDRVGGYTFGSGTRLTVV.

The chain combines TRBV7-8 with TRBJ2-2; TRBD2 matches 8 bases. The CDR3 has 15 residues. V lost 2 bases to trimming and J lost 6 bases; unmatched junction nucleotides: 5. CDR1 SGHVS and CDR2 FQNEAQ come from the germline V gene. The CDR3 nucleotides are TGTGCCAGCAGCTTACGGGAGGGCCAGTCCGGGGAGCTGTTTTTT. This codes for CASSLREGQSGELFF.

J is TRBJ1-1 and V is TRBV7-2, with 9 bases matching TRBD1. Per the germline V gene, CDR1 is SGHTA and CDR2 is FQGNSA. The CDR3 spans 18 residues. J was trimmed by 6 bases and V by 0 bases; bases with no gene match: 14. The CDR3 sequence: CASSLAPGTGGGFAEAFF. DNA for the CDR3: TGTGCCAGCAGCTTAGCCCCCGGCACAGGGGGCGGGTTCGCTGAAGCTTTCTTT.

V usage is TRBV2 and J usage is TRBJ2-7; D uncertain. The CDR3 runs 13 residues. Germline assignment: CDR1 SNHLY and CDR2 FYNNEI. The V end lost 7 bases, the J end lost 2 bases, and 12 bases lay between the germline ends. CDR3 loop: CASNPGRTYEQYF. The CDR3 DNA follows: TGTGCCAGCAACCCCGGCCGTACCTACGAGCAGTACTTC.

V usage is TRBV27 and J usage is TRBJ2-1; D remains ambiguous. Trimming cost V 2 bases and J 15 bases, with 20 bases left between them. Germline assignment: CDR1 MNHEY and CDR2 SMNVEV (reference sequence). CDR3 size: 14 residues. The CDR3 here is CASSLGPGQIGVFF. The CDR3 coding sequence is TGTGCCAGCAGTTTAGGCCCCGGGCAGATTGGAGTGTTCTTC.

The chain employs TRBV7-9 and TRBJ2-5, with D perhaps TRBD1 or TRBD2 (5 bases each). This CDR3 is built from 13 residues. V lost 4 bases and J lost 3, with 9 bases in between. Germline CDR1 SEHNR, CDR2 FQNEAQ (reference sequence). The CDR3 spells CASSYGTEETQYF. As DNA, the CDR3 is TGTGCCAGCAGCTACGGGACCGAAGAGACCCAGTACTTC.

The CDR3 coding sequence is TGTGCCAGCAGTGGACCCAACCCCCAAGAGACCCAGTACTTC. Protein sequence: CASSGPNPQETQYF. The rearrangement links TRBV2 to TRBJ2-5; the D is unclear. This CDR3 region has 14 residues. Trimming took 4 bases from V and 1 from J, leaving 10 bases between them. Germline V gene sequence: CDR1 SNHLY, CDR2 FYNNEI.

The chain joins TRBV5-1 to TRBJ2-2; no clear D. This CDR3 has 14 amino acids. Trimming stripped 0 bases from V and 7 bases from J, with 10 bases between. Germline-derived CDR1 and CDR2 are SGHRS and YFSETQ. CDR3 protein: CASSLAVGFGELFF. Here the CDR3 DNA reads TGCGCCAGCAGCTTGGCGGTGGGCTTCGGGGAGCTGTTTTTT.

The chain is built from TRBV6-5 and TRBJ2-7, with 9 bases identical to TRBD1. J gave up 6 bases and V 6 bases, and 9 bases lay outside the gene matches. Germline lookup yields CDR1 MNHEY and CDR2 SVGAGI. This CDR3 is built from 14 residues. The CDR3 DNA follows: TGTGCCAGCAGCTGGGGACAGGGTAGTAGCGAGCAGTACTTC. Translated: CASSWGQGSSEQYF.

The rearrangement joins TRBV20-1 to TRBJ2-7; 9 nucleotides agree with TRBD1. Per the germline V gene, CDR1 is DFQATT and CDR2 is SNEGSKA (reference sequence). The V and J ends lost 3 bases and 0 bases, in that order; junction bases with no gene match: 3. The CDR3 is 14 amino acids. This chain's CDR3 is CSASLTGGSYEQYF. In DNA, the CDR3 is TGCAGTGCTAGTTTGACAGGGGGCTCCTACGAGCAGTACTTC.

The chain couples TRBV7-2 to TRBJ2-1; D unclear. The CDR3 covers 14 residues. CDR1 and CDR2 (germline): SGHTA, FQGNSA. Trimming removed 1 base from V and 6 bases from J, with 10 bases in between. The CDR3 sequence is CASSLETLFNEQFF. The CDR3 DNA is TGTGCCAGCAGCTTAGAGACGCTGTTCAATGAGCAGTTCTTC.

With regard to this clone: This CDR3 is also generated by other DNA sequences in the sample. The gene calls are TRBV5-5 and TRBJ2-7; no firm D call. With 0 bases removed from V and 4 bases from J, the gap between germline ends came to 11 bases. The CDR3 covers 14 residues. Per the germline V gene, CDR1 is SGHKS and CDR2 is YYEKEE (reference sequence). The CDR3 loop reads CASSLVMGTYEQYF. The CDR3 DNA sequence: TGTGCCAGCAGCTTGGTCATGGGAACGTACGAGCAGTACTTC.

The chain employs TRBV7-8 and TRBJ2-7; 15 positions agree with TRBD2. Germline V gene data show CDR1 as SGHVS and CDR2 as FQNEAQ. J was trimmed by 2 bases and V by 4 bases; bases with no gene match: 0. The CDR3 consists of 15 residues. The CDR3, as DNA: TGTGCCAGCAGCTGGACTAGCGGGGGGGCCTACGAGCAGTACTTC. Its protein is CASSWTSGGAYEQYF.

The chain uses TRBV19 and TRBJ1-1; TRBD1 matches 7 bases. The CDR3 length is 13 residues. Germline V CDR1 and CDR2: LNHDA, SQIVND (reference sequence). J lost 6 bases, V lost 3 bases, and 4 bases had no gene match. As DNA, the CDR3 is TGTGCCAGTAGTATCACAGGGGCGGCTGAAGCTTTCTTT. The encoded protein is CASSITGAAEAFF. Combining the CDR3 with reference TRBV19 and TRBJ1-1 gives the whole variable domain DGGITQSPKYLFRKEGQNVTLSCEQNLNHDAMYWYRQDPGQGLRLIYYSQIVNDFQKGDIAEGYSVSREKKESFPLTVTSAQKNPTAFYLCASSITGAAEAFFGQGTRLTVV.

In this sample, this clone turned up once. This sequence joins TRBV5-6 and TRBJ2-7, with 8 bases that match TRBD1. The CDR3 runs 13 residues. Germline loops: CDR1 SGHDT, CDR2 YYEEEE. Germline trimming cut 0 bases from V and 4 bases from J; bases unmatched to any gene: 0. The CDR3 loop is CASSLDRGYEQYF. The CDR3 nucleotides are TGTGCCAGCAGCTTGGACAGGGGGTACGAGCAGTACTTC.

The rearrangement links TRBV5-6 to TRBJ1-1; D gene ambiguous. Per germline, CDR1 SGHDT and CDR2 YYEEEE. The CDR3 runs 14 residues. Trimming removed 0 bases from V and 3 bases from J, with 9 bases in between. The CDR3 DNA is TGTGCCAGCAGCTTGGTGGCAACCCACACTGAAGCTTTCTTT. It yields the protein CASSLVATHTEAFF.

The chain is built from TRBV11-3 and TRBJ2-2; D may be TRBD1 (6 bases). Looked up from germline, CDR1 is SGHNT and CDR2 is YENEEA. The V end lost 5 bases, the J end lost 4 bases, and 14 bases lay between the germline ends. This CDR3 region has 15 residues. CDR3: CASSLIGGGTGELFF. CDR3 DNA: TGTGCCAGCAGCCTGATAGGGGGTGGCACCGGGGAGCTGTTTTTT.

This clone was recorded at least ten times. This chain links TRBV19 with TRBJ2-5; D is perhaps TRBD1 (6 bases). CDR1 LNHDA and CDR2 SQIVND come from the germline V gene (reference sequence). V lost 5 bases and J lost 5, with 12 bases in between. CDR3 length: 13 residues. In DNA form, the CDR3 reads TGTGCCAGTAGTTCACAGGGTGGGGAGACCCAGTACTTC. This translates into CASSSQGGETQYF.

This chain connects TRBV3-1 (or the pseudogene TRBV3-2) to TRBJ2-5; D not certain. V gave up 5 bases and J gave up 5 bases, with 6 bases separating them. CDR1 LGHDT and CDR2 YNNKEL come from the germline V gene (reference sequence). The CDR3 is made up of 11 amino acids. The CDR3 bases are TGTGCCAGCAGCGCCCGGGAGACCCAGTACTTC. It translates to CASSARETQYF.

V usage is TRBV9 and J usage is TRBJ1-1, with a weak D call TRBD1 (5 bases). This CDR3 has 13 residues. Germline V gene data show CDR1 as SGDLS and CDR2 as YYNGEE. The V gene lost 4 bases and the J gene lost 3 bases, with 10 bases spanning the gap. CDR3 region: CASSPRVDTEAFF. CDR3 sequence (DNA): TGTGCCAGCAGCCCCAGGGTGGACACTGAAGCTTTCTTT.